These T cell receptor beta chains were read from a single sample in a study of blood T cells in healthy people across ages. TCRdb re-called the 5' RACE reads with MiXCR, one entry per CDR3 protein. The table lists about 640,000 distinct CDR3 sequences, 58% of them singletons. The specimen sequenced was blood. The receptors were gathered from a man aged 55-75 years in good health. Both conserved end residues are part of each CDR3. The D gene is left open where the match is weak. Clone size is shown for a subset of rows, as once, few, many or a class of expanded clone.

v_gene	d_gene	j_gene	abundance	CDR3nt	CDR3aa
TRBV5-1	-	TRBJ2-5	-	TGCGCCAGCAGCTTTTCCGCACCGAGTCAAGAGACCCAGTACTTC	CASSFSAPSQETQYF
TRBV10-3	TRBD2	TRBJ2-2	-	TGTGCCATCAGCGGGGGGAAGGGGTCGAACACCGGGGAGCTGTTTTTT	CAISGGKGSNTGELFF
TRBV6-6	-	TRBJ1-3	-	TGTGCCAGCAGTTACGACATCAGGAACACCATATATTTT	CASSYDIRNTIYF
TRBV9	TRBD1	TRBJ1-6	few	TGTGCCAGCAGCGTACAGGGGGATGGTGATTCACCCCTCCACTTT	CASSVQGDGDSPLHF
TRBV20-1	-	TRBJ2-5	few	TGCAGTGCTAGGGATAGCGGACAAGAGACCCAGTACTTC	CSARDSGQETQYF
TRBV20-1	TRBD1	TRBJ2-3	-	TGCAGTGCTAGTGGGACCGGGACAGGGGATACAGATACGCAGTATTTT	CSASGTGTGDTDTQYF
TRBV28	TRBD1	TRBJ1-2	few	TGTGCCACCAGAAAGGGACAGCTCTACGGCTACACCTTC	CATRKGQLYGYTF
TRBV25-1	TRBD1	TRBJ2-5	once	TGTGCCAGCAGTGAATGGGAAGGGGGCGACCAAGAGACCCAGTACTTC	CASSEWEGGDQETQYF
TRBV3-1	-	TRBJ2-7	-	TGTGCCAGCAGCCTAACGAGGGGCTACGAGCAGTACTTC	CASSLTRGYEQYF
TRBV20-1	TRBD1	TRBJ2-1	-	TGCAGTGCTAGAGATCCAAGGACAGGGGCTTCCTACAATGAGCAGTTCTTC	CSARDPRTGASYNEQFF
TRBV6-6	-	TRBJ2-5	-	TGTGCCAGCAGTTACTCCCACTTAGGGGGGGCCGAGACCCAGTACTTC	CASSYSHLGGAETQYF
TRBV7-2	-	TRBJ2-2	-	TGTGCCAGCAGCTTAATGGGTATAGCGTACACCGGGGAGCTGTTTTTT	CASSLMGIAYTGELFF
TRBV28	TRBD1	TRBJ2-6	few	TGTGCCAGCAGTATCACAGGGGTTGGCTCTGGGGCCAACGTCCTGACTTTC	CASSITGVGSGANVLTF
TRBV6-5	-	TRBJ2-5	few	TGTGCCAGCAGTTACGGTATAGCCCAGGGGACCCAGTACTTC	CASSYGIAQGTQYF
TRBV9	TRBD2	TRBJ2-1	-	TGTGCCAGCAGCGTCCGACTAGCGCCCTACAATGAGCAGTTCTTC	CASSVRLAPYNEQFF
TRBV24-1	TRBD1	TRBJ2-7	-	TGTGCCACCAGTGACTTCCCCCGGGACAGGGAGGTGCCCTACGAGCAGTACTTC	CATSDFPRDREVPYEQYF
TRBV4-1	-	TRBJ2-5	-	TGCGCCAGCAGCCAAAGGACAGTAGGGTGGACCCAGTACTTC	CASSQRTVGWTQYF
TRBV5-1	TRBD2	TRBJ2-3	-	TGCGCCACCAAGAGACTAGCGGGGAGAGAGGATACGCAGTATTTT	CATKRLAGREDTQYF
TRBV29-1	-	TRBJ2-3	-	TGCAGCCACCTACTATCCGGGGAAGATACGCAGTATTTT	CSHLLSGEDTQYF
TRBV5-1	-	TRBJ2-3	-	TGCGCCAGCAGCTTAACCGGACGGGCAGATACGCAGTATTTT	CASSLTGRADTQYF
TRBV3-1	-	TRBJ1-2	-	TGTGCCAGCAGCCCCCGGGAGGCTAATGGCTACACCTTC	CASSPREANGYTF
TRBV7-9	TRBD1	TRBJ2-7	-	TGTGCCAGCGGACCCCGGGACAGGGCCTACGAGCAGTACTTC	CASGPRDRAYEQYF
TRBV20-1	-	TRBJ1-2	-	TGCAGTGCTAGAGACCTGACGGAGAACTATGGCTACACCTTC	CSARDLTENYGYTF
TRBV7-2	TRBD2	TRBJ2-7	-	TGTGCCAGCAGCTTAGGTGGCGGGGGGGATGCTTACGAGCAGTACTTC	CASSLGGGGDAYEQYF
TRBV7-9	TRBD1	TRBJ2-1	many	TGTGCCAGCAGCTACGTGTGGACAGGTGATGAGCAGTTCTTC	CASSYVWTGDEQFF
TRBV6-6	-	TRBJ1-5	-	TGTGCCAGCAGTTACGGGGGCAATCAGCCCCAGCATTTT	CASSYGGNQPQHF
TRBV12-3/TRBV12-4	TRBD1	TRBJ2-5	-	TGTGCCAGCAGTCGCCTGGACAGGGGCAACAGAGAGACCCAGTACTTC	CASSRLDRGNRETQYF
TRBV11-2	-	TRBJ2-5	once	TGTGCCAGCAGCTTATCCCCTAGCTCCTACAATGAGCAGTACTTC	CASSLSPSSYNEQYF
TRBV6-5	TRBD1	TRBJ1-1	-	TGTGCCTCGGGGGGACAGGACAAAGCTTTCTTT	CASGGQDKAFF
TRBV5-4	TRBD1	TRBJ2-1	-	TGTGCCAGCAGCTCGGACAGGGGAGGGTGGAATGAGCAGTTCTTC	CASSSDRGGWNEQFF
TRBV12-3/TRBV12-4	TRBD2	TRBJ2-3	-	TGTGCCAGCAGCCCAGCGGGGGGGAGGACAGATACGCAGTATTTT	CASSPAGGRTDTQYF
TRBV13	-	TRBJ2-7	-	TGTGCCAGCAGCCAGACTAACGGGCCCTACAATGAGCAGTACTTC	CASSQTNGPYNEQYF
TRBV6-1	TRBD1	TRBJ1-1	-	TGTGCCAGCACCAGACAGGGATGGAACACTGAAGCTTTCTTT	CASTRQGWNTEAFF
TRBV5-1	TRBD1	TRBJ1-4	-	TGCGCCAGCAGCACGACAGGGAATGGTGAAAAACTGTTTTTT	CASSTTGNGEKLFF
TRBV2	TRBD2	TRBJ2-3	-	TGTGCCAGCAGTCTCCGACTAGCGGGGCTCGGGGATACGCAGTATTTT	CASSLRLAGLGDTQYF
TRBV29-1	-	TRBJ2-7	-	TGCAGCGTTGCCCGGCAGGGCCCCTACGAGCAGTACTTC	CSVARQGPYEQYF
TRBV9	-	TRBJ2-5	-	TGTGCCAGCAGCGTAAGCAGGACTATCGGGGGTGGAGAGACCCAGTACTTC	CASSVSRTIGGGETQYF
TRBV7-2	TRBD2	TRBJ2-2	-	TGTGCCAGCAGCTTAGTGGCGGGGGGGTTCGCCGGGGAGCTGTTTTTT	CASSLVAGGFAGELFF
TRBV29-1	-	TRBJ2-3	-	TGCAGCGTTGAAACGGGGGCGAGCACAGATACGCAGTATTTT	CSVETGASTDTQYF
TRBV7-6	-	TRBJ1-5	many	TGTGCCAGCAGCTTAGGGGGGAATAGCAATCAGCCCCAGCATTTT	CASSLGGNSNQPQHF
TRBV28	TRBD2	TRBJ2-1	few	TGTGCCAGCAGTTCCCCTAGCGGGGGGGCGAATGAGCAGTTCTTC	CASSSPSGGANEQFF
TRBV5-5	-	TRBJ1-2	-	TGTGCCGGCAGGCCCCAGCCGGGAGGGGTTGACTATGGCTACACCTTC	CAGRPQPGGVDYGYTF